Listed below are T cell receptor beta chains from one sample, sequenced in a study of blood T cell repertoires in COVID-19. Libraries were prepared by immunoSEQ multiplex PCR; TCRdb keeps only in-frame clonotypes and omits some of them. Of about 150,000 clones listed, roughly 86% were seen once; the top ten hold roughly 15%. Sequenced material: peripheral blood. Receptors originate from a human donor with acute or convalescent COVID-19. The donor label of this sample is uncertain. The CDR3 runs from the conserved cysteine through the conserved F or W. A D gene is named only where the DNA matches it firmly. Only some rows state a clone size, as once, few, many or a class for expanded clones.

j_call	d_call	v_call	clone_size	cdr3_nt	cdr3_aa
TRBJ1-2	NA	TRBV12-3/TRBV12-4	NA	TGTGCCAGCAGTTTCTCAGGGGTTGGGGGCTACACCTTC	CASSFSGVGGYTF
TRBJ2-3	NA	TRBV5-1	NA	TGCGCCAGCAGCCTCAGATTACAGGGAACAGATACGCAGTATTTT	CASSLRLQGTDTQYF
TRBJ1-2	NA	TRBV4-3	NA	TGCGCCAGCAGCCAAGTCTACGGGGTAACTAACTATGGCTACACCTTC	CASSQVYGVTNYGYTF
TRBJ1-4	TRBD1	TRBV27	NA	TGTGCCAGCAGCCGACAGGGGGCCAATGAAAAACTGTTTTTT	CASSRQGANEKLFF
TRBJ2-1	NA	TRBV7-9	NA	TGTGCCAGCAGCTTAGCCTCAGGGTTGGTGGTAAATGAGCAGTTCTTC	CASSLASGLVVNEQFF
TRBJ2-3	TRBD1	TRBV2	NA	TGTGCCAGCACCAGGGACAGGAGCACAGATACGCAGTATTTT	CASTRDRSTDTQYF
TRBJ1-5	NA	TRBV7-8	once	TGTGCCAGCAGCTTAGGGCCCAATCAGCCCCAGCATTTT	CASSLGPNQPQHF
TRBJ1-6	NA	TRBV21-1	NA	TGTGCCAGCAGCAAAAAGGGACGGGCCGGGACAGGCTATTCACCCCTCCACTTT	CASSKKGRAGTGYSPLHF
TRBJ2-5	TRBD2	TRBV6-5	NA	TGTGCCAGCAGTTACTCTGGCGGGGGGTACGAGACCCAGTACTTC	CASSYSGGGYETQYF
TRBJ1-6	NA	TRBV14	NA	TGTGCCAGCAGCCGCCTGAGTCCCTATAATTCACCCCTCCACTTT	CASSRLSPYNSPLHF
TRBJ1-3	NA	TRBV30	NA	TGTGCCTGGAGTGTAGTAGGATCCAGGGGTGGAAACACCATATATTTT	CAWSVVGSRGGNTIYF
TRBJ1-5	NA	TRBV5-8	NA	TGTGCCAGCAGCTTTACTGGACAGAGCAATCAGCCCCAGCATTTT	CASSFTGQSNQPQHF
TRBJ1-6	NA	TRBV30	NA	TGTGCCTGGAGTACGATCAGCTCCTATAATTCACCCCTCCACTTT	CAWSTISSYNSPLHF
TRBJ1-4	NA	TRBV7-9	NA	TGTGCCAGCAGCTCAAGGGGAGGCGGTCCGGCAACTAATGAAAAACTGTTTTTT	CASSSRGGGPATNEKLFF